This passage covers 25 T cell receptor beta chains from one sample sequenced in a study of early T cells in non-severe SARS-CoV-2 infection. From the 5' RACE reads, TCRdb called clonotypes with MiXCR, one entry per CDR3 protein. The table has approximately 45,000 distinct CDR3 sequences, around 6.1% seen once; the top ten hold around 11%. The sequenced sample was whole blood. The receptors were gathered from an adult who was a healthcare worker with PCR-confirmed SARS-CoV-2 infection or an uninfected control (not recorded which).

Ten or more counts support this clonotype. The V gene is TRBV3-1, the J gene TRBJ2-3, with a possible D match to TRBD1 (5 bases). Trimming left V 3 bases short and J 0 bases short, with 7 bases between. This CDR3 spans 14 amino acids. Per germline, CDR1 LGHDT and CDR2 YNNKEL (reference sequence). This chain's CDR3 is CASSHRQSTDTQYF. The CDR3 nucleotides read TGTGCCAGCAGCCACCGACAGAGCACAGATACGCAGTATTTT.

The table lists this clonotype with many counts. The chain recombines TRBV18 with TRBJ1-1; tentatively, D is TRBD1 (5 bases). The V gene lost 1 base and the J gene lost 3 bases, with 12 bases spanning the gap. This CDR3 spans 15 amino acids. CDR1 and CDR2 (germline): KGHSH, LQKENI. DNA for the CDR3: TGTGCCAGCTCACCACGCAGGGAATGGGACACTGAAGCTTTCTTT. Translated: CASSPRREWDTEAFF.

This clonotype was seen a few times. V and J are TRBV18 and TRBJ2-1, with D maybe TRBD1 (6 bases). The CDR3 totals 16 residues. Trimming cost V 0 bases and J 4 bases, with 13 bases left between them. The V gene's germline CDR1 is KGHSH and CDR2 LQKENI. As DNA, the CDR3 is TGTGCCAGCTCACCACCGGCGGGCAGGGGATACAATGAGCAGTTCTTC. Translation: CASSPPAGRGYNEQFF.

This clonotype was recorded at least ten times. V gene TRBV4-1 combines with J gene TRBJ1-4; tentatively, D is TRBD1 (5 bases). The CDR3 contains 15 residues. The V and J ends lost 3 bases and 8 bases respectively, with 16 bases between them. Germline lookup yields CDR1 MGHRA and CDR2 YSYEKL. The DNA for the CDR3 is TGCGCCAGCAGCCACTACGGGACGCTTGAGGAAAAACTGTTTTTT. Encoded protein: CASSHYGTLEEKLFF.

This clonotype was seen repeatedly, ten times or more. The genes are TRBV28 and TRBJ2-7; D is ambiguous. V was pared by 4 bases and J by 2 bases, with 6 bases between. This CDR3 is built from 12 residues. CDR1 is MDHEN and CDR2 is SYDVKM in the germline V gene. The CDR3 bases are TGTGCCAGCAGTTCCTCGCCCTACGAGCAGTACTTC. It translates to CASSSSPYEQYF. The full variable domain, in which reference TRBV28 and TRBJ2-7 provide the parts outside the CDR3, is DVKVTQSSRYLVKRTGEKVFLECVQDMDHENMFWYRQDPGLGLRLIYFSYDVKMKEKGDIPEGYSVSREKKERFSLILESASTNQTSMYLCASSSSPYEQYFGPGTRLTVT.

This clonotype was seen many times. The chain couples TRBV6-5 to TRBJ2-1; 11 bases agree with TRBD1. Germline CDR1 and CDR2: MNHEY and SVGAGI. CDR3 length: 16 amino acids. The junction had 2 bases not matched to a gene; V was cut back by 2 bases and J by 2 bases. The CDR3 bases are TGTGCCAGCAGTTACCCGGGACAGGGGGCCTACAATGAGCAGTTCTTC. This sequence encodes CASSYPGQGAYNEQFF.

This clonotype showed up many times. The rearrangement uses TRBV18 and TRBJ1-5; D unresolved. Germline CDR1 KGHSH, CDR2 LQKENI. Trimming took 3 bases from V and 6 from J, leaving 9 bases between them. The CDR3 runs to 13 residues. The CDR3, as DNA: TGTGCCAGCTCACCTTCTGGGAGTCAGCCCCAGCATTTT. Protein: CASSPSGSQPQHF.

This clonotype showed up just a few times. The rearrangement links TRBV7-2 to TRBJ2-3, with D possibly being TRBD2 (6 bases). Germline V lookup: CDR1 SGHTA, CDR2 FQGNSA. The CDR3 has 15 amino acids. V dropped 0 bases and J dropped 7 bases, with 14 bases sitting between them. The CDR3 protein is CASSLAHGGRNTQYF. In nucleotides, the CDR3 is TGTGCCAGCAGCTTAGCGCACGGGGGTCGGAATACGCAGTATTTT.

About this clonotype itself: With a far larger clone one base away, a read error is the likely cause. This chain uses TRBV5-6 with TRBJ2-7; 10 bases agree with TRBD1. With V trimmed by 4 bases and J by 7 bases, 8 bases remained unmatched. The CDR3 sequence is 14 residues long. Germline V gives CDR1 SGHDT, CDR2 YYEEEE. CDR3 in amino acids: CASSKGQGHSEQYF. The DNA for the CDR3 is TGTGCCAGCAGCAAGGGACAGGGGCATTCAGAGCAGTACTTC.

This clonotype was seen a handful of times. The chain recombines TRBV5-1 with TRBJ1-1; the D gene is possibly TRBD1 (6 bases). The germline V and J ends were trimmed by 6 bases and 2 bases, with 14 bases remaining between them. The germline V gene has CDR1 SGHRS and CDR2 YFSETQ. The CDR3 has 14 amino acids. CDR3 in DNA: TGCGCCAGCACTTCCGGACAGCCAAACACTGAAGCTTTCTTT. This encodes CASTSGQPNTEAFF.

V usage is TRBV15 and J usage is TRBJ1-5; D not certain. The CDR3 is 12 residues long. Germline assignment: CDR1 LNHNV and CDR2 YYDKDF (reference sequence). V was shortened by 7 bases and J by 8 bases, with 12 bases between the two germline ends. The CDR3 region is CATNRADEPQHF. CDR3 bases: TGTGCCACCAATCGGGCAGATGAGCCCCAGCATTTT.

Notes on this clonotype: A much larger clone lies a single base off, so this may be a read error. Likely a read error: the CDR3 ends without its conserved phenylalanine or tryptophan. The rearrangement uses TRBV5-1 and TRBJ2-2; TRBD1 agrees at 7 bases. CDR1 and CDR2 from the germline V gene are SGHRS and YFSETQ. The CDR3 consists of 15 residues. The junction had 7 bases not matched to a gene; V was cut back by 4 bases and J by 4 bases. The DNA for the CDR3 is TGCGCCAGCAGCGCGCGACAGGGTGGCACCGGGGAGCTGTTTTTA. Protein: CASSARQGGTGELFL.

There are many counts of this clonotype. This chain connects TRBV18 to TRBJ2-7; D gene uncertain. V was trimmed by 3 bases and J by 0 bases, leaving 15 bases between them. The CDR3 spans 16 residues. Germline V gene data show CDR1 as KGHSH and CDR2 as LQKENI. CDR3 region: CASSPDGRQISYEQYF. CDR3 in DNA: TGTGCCAGCTCACCCGACGGACGACAAATCTCCTACGAGCAGTACTTC.

This clonotype showed up many times. This rearrangement joins TRBV7-9 to TRBJ1-5, with D perhaps TRBD1 (5 bases). The V gene's germline CDR1 is SEHNR and CDR2 FQNEAQ (reference sequence). The CDR3 spans 14 residues. The V end was cut by 5 bases, the J end by 4 bases, with 12 bases between. CDR3 coding DNA: TGTGCCAGCAGCCTCCGGGACGGAAATCAGCCCCAGCATTTT. As protein: CASSLRDGNQPQHF. Full variable domain (outside the CDR3, taken from reference TRBV7-9 and TRBJ1-5): DTGVSQNPRHKITKRGQNVTFRCDPISEHNRLYWYRQTLGQGPEFLTYFQNEAQLEKSRLLSDRFSAERPKGSFSTLEIQRTEQGDSAMYLCASSLRDGNQPQHFGDGTRLSIL.

The CDR3 nucleotides are TGTGCCAGTAGAGGCCCTAGCGGGGGGTACGAGCAGTACTTC. Protein sequence: CASRGPSGGYEQYF. The chain carries TRBV19 and TRBJ2-7; 11 nucleotides agree with TRBD2. Per the germline V gene, CDR1 is LNHDA and CDR2 is SQIVND (reference sequence). CDR3 length: 14 residues. The junction had 5 bases not matched to a gene; V was cut back by 6 bases and J by 4 bases.

This clonotype was counted many times. The chain couples TRBV7-2 to TRBJ1-5; 12 bases are a match to TRBD1. CDR1 SGHTA and CDR2 FQGNSA come from the germline V gene. CDR3 length: 14 amino acids. J lost 7 bases, V lost 5 bases, and 3 bases had no gene match. CDR3 DNA sequence: TGTGCCAGCAGCCCTGGGACAGGGGGCCAGCCCCAGCATTTT. This codes for CASSPGTGGQPQHF.

The rearrangement uses TRBV5-1 and TRBJ1-5; no reliable D call. The CDR3 has 15 residues. The V end was cut by 4 bases, the J end by 4 bases, with 15 bases between. Germline CDR1 is SGHRS and CDR2 is YFSETQ. The CDR3, as DNA: TGCGCCAGCAGCCGGGATGGGGAGGGAAATCAGCCCCAGCATTTT. Translating gives CASSRDGEGNQPQHF.

This clonotype was seen at least ten times. The genes are TRBV11-2 and TRBJ2-7; 7 bases are shared with TRBD2. The V gene's germline CDR1 is SGHAT and CDR2 FQNNGV. V lost 2 bases, J lost 1 base, and 5 bases stayed unmatched. CDR3 length equals 15 residues. The CDR3 protein is CASSLQRGLSYEQYF. CDR3 sequence (DNA): TGTGCCAGCAGCTTACAGCGGGGCTTATCCTACGAGCAGTACTTC. Variable domain in full (rest from reference TRBV11-2 and TRBJ2-7): EAGVAQSPRYKIIEKRQSVAFWCNPISGHATLYWYQQILGQGPKLLIQFQNNGVVDDSQLPKDRFSAERLKGVDSTLKIQPAKLEDSAVYLCASSLQRGLSYEQYFGPGTRLTVT.

A few counts support this clonotype. The chain links TRBV5-1 to TRBJ1-2; D perhaps matches TRBD1 (5 bases). This CDR3 is 20 amino acids long. Germline loops: CDR1 SGHRS, CDR2 YFSETQ. The V and J ends lost 4 bases and 0 bases respectively, with 28 bases between them. Here the CDR3 reads CASSRERGFGDRTSNYGYTF. The CDR3, as DNA: TGCGCCAGCAGCCGCGAGCGGGGCTTTGGGGACCGAACCTCTAACTATGGCTACACCTTC.

This clonotype was seen ten or more times. CDR3: CASSPAGQKKETQYF. CDR3 DNA sequence: TGTGCCAGCTCACCCGCTGGGCAGAAAAAAGAGACCCAGTACTTC. The chain carries TRBV18 and TRBJ2-5, with D unresolved. CDR3 length: 15 residues. Per germline, CDR1 KGHSH and CDR2 LQKENI. Between the trimmed V and J ends, which lost 3 bases and 3 bases, there was a span of 14 bases.

This clonotype was counted many times. The chain recombines TRBV12-3 or TRBV12-4 with TRBJ1-4; the match to TRBD1 covers 12 bases. The CDR3 consists of 15 residues. Trimming at V came to 5 bases and at J to 7 bases, leaving 5 bases not matched to a gene. DNA for the CDR3: TGTGCCAGCAGTCCCGGGACAGGGGGCGGTGAAAAACTGTTTTTT. Translated: CASSPGTGGGEKLFF.

The V gene is TRBV6-6, the J gene TRBJ1-2; TRBD1 might be the D (5 bases). Germline assignment: CDR1 MNHNY and CDR2 SVGAGI (reference sequence). Trimming cost V 6 bases and J 4 bases, with 9 bases left between them. CDR3 size: 12 residues. The CDR3 is CASRNRSYGYTF. In DNA, the CDR3 is TGTGCCAGCAGAAACAGGTCCTATGGCTACACCTTC.

A few counts support this clonotype. J is TRBJ2-3 and V is TRBV27, with D possibly being TRBD2 (6 bases). V gave up 5 bases and J gave up 3 bases, with 12 bases separating them. This CDR3 is built from 14 residues. Germline V gene data show CDR1 as MNHEY and CDR2 as SMNVEV (reference sequence). The CDR3 region is CASSRRDGTDTQYF. CDR3 in DNA: TGTGCCAGCAGTCGGAGGGACGGGACAGATACGCAGTATTTT.

This clonotype was counted many times. This chain links TRBV6-2 or TRBV6-3 with TRBJ1-5; D uncertain. Germline CDR1 MNHEY, CDR2 SVGEGT. Trimming took 4 bases from V and 6 from J, leaving 10 bases between them. This CDR3 region has 13 residues. CDR3 loop: CASSFNPGQPQHF. The CDR3 nucleotides are TGTGCCAGCAGTTTCAACCCAGGTCAGCCCCAGCATTTT.

This rearrangement joins TRBV7-6 to TRBJ2-1, with 8 bases aligning to TRBD1. The CDR3 contains 16 residues. Germline trimming cut 5 bases from V and 5 bases from J; bases unmatched to any gene: 11. CDR1 and CDR2 (germline): SGHVS, FNYEAQ. As DNA, the CDR3 is TGTGCCAGCAGCCCTACCCCCGGGACAGGAGACAATGAGCAGTTCTTC. This sequence encodes CASSPTPGTGDNEQFF.